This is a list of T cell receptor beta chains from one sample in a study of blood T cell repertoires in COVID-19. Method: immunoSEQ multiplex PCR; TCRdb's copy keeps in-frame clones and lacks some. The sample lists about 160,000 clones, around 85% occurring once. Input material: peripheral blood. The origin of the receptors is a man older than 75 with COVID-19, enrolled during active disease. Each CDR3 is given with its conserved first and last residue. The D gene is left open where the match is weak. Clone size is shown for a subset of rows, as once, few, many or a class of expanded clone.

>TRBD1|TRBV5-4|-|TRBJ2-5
CASSSQGQQETQYF
TGTGCCAGCAGCTCCCAGGGACAGCAAGAGACCCAGTACTTC
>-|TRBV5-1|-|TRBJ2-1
CASSLDPGASVEQFF
TGCGCCAGCAGCCTGGACCCGGGAGCCTCCGTCGAGCAGTTCTTC
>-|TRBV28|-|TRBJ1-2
CASRSPGYGNGYTF
TGTGCCAGCAGATCGCCGGGGTATGGAAATGGCTACACCTTC
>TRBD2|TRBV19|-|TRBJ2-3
CASSKTTSAGDTDTQYF
TGTGCCAGTAGTAAGACCACTTCAGCGGGGGATACAGATACGCAGTATTTT
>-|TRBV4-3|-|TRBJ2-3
CASSQDPAGSRDTQYF
TGCGCCAGCAGCCAAGATCCCGCGGGGTCGAGAGATACGCAGTATTTT
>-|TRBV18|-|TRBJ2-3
CASSPNEDTQYF
TGTGCCAGCTCACCAAACGAGGATACGCAGTATTTT
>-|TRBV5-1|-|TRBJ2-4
CASSLEPWGQLGKNIQYF
TGCGCCAGCAGCTTGGAGCCTTGGGGCCAACTCGGCAAAAACATTCAGTACTTC
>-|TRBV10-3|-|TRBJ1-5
CAISDRTEDQPQHF
TGTGCCATCAGTGACCGGACAGAGGACCAGCCCCAGCATTTT
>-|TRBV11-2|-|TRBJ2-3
CASSPVSLSTDTQYF
TGTGCCAGCAGCCCCGTTTCTCTTAGCACAGATACGCAGTATTTT
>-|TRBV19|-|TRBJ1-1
CASGQVNTEAFF
TGTGCCAGTGGGCAGGTGAACACTGAAGCTTTCTTT
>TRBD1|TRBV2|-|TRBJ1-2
CASSPGQSYGYTF
TGTGCCAGCAGCCCGGGACAGAGCTATGGCTACACCTTC
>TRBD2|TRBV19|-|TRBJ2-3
CASSIETSGGRNTQYF
TGTGCCAGTAGTATAGAGACTAGCGGGGGGCGTAATACGCAGTATTTT
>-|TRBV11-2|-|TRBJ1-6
CASSSKIDSPLHF
TGTGCCAGCAGCTCTAAGATAGATTCACCCCTCCACTTT
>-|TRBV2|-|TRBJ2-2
CASTEVRNTGELFF
TGTGCCAGCACTGAAGTTAGGAACACCGGGGAGCTGTTTTTT
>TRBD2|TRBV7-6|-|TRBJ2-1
CASQRGGVNEQFF
TGTGCCAGCCAGCGGGGGGGCGTGAATGAGCAGTTCTTC
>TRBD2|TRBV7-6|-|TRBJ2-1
CASSLGTAGGFNEQFF
TGTGCCAGCAGCTTAGGAACAGCGGGGGGGTTCAATGAGCAGTTCTTC
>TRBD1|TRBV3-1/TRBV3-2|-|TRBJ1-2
CASSTRDREGGYGYTF
TGTGCCAGCAGCACCCGGGACAGGGAAGGTGGCTATGGCTACACCTTC
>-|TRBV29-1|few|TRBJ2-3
CSVRTGTDTQYF
TGCAGCGTTAGGACAGGCACAGATACGCAGTATTTT
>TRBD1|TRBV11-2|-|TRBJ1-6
CASRSLTGVVSSPLHF
TGTGCCAGCAGATCCCTGACAGGGGTCGTATCGTCACCCCTCCACTTT
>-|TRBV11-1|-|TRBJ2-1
CASSLDRYNEQFF
TGTGCCAGCAGCCTCGACAGATACAATGAGCAGTTCTTC
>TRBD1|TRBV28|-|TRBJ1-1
CASSFLRGQNTEAFF
TGTGCCAGCAGTTTCCTCAGGGGGCAGAACACTGAAGCTTTCTTT
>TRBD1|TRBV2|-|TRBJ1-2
CADKARGDYGYTF
TGTGCCGATAAAGCCAGGGGGGACTATGGCTACACCTTC
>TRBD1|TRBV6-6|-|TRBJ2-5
CASLVTGAAQETQYF
TGTGCCAGCCTGGTAACAGGGGCGGCACAAGAGACCCAGTACTTC
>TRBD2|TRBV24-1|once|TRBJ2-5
CATSDPSGGHQETQYF
TGTGCCACCAGTGACCCTAGCGGGGGTCACCAAGAGACCCAGTACTTC
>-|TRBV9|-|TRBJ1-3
CASSEGGVSGYTRTIYF
TGTGCCAGCAGCGAGGGGGGGGTCTCCGGCTACACAAGAACCATATATTTT
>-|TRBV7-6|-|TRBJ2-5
CASSPDETQYF
TGTGCCAGCAGCCCAGATGAGACCCAGTACTTC
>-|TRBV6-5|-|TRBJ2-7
CASSWGLAGDEQYF
TGTGCCAGCAGTTGGGGACTGGCCGGGGACGAGCAGTACTTC
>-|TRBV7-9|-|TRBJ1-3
CASSPDLVSGNTIYF
TGTGCCAGCAGCCCAGATCTCGTTTCTGGAAACACCATATATTTT
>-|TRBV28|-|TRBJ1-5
CASSSPRYSNQPQHF
TGTGCCAGCAGTTCTCCGCGATATAGCAATCAGCCCCAGCATTTT
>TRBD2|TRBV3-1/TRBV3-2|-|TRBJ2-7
CASSQGRGSSYEQYF
TGTGCCAGCAGCCAAGGGCGGGGGAGCTCCTACGAGCAGTACTTC
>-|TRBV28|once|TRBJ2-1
CASSSGGGGRYNEQFF
TGTGCCAGCAGTTCCGGAGGGGGAGGGCGTTACAATGAGCAGTTCTTC
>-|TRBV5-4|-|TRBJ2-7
CASSLYSTGIDEQYF
TGTGCCAGCAGCTTGTATTCCACAGGGATCGACGAGCAGTACTTC
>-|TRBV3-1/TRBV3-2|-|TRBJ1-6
CASSHAGLGSPLHF
TGTGCCAGCAGCCACGCGGGATTGGGTTCACCCCTCCACTTT
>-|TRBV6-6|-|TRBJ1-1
CASSILSTEAFF
TGTGCCAGCAGTATACTTTCCACTGAAGCTTTCTTT
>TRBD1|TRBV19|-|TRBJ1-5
CASSWDRKSNQPQHF
TGTGCCAGTAGCTGGGACAGAAAAAGCAATCAGCCCCAGCATTTT
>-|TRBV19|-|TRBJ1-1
CASRKQQNTEAFF
TGTGCCAGTAGAAAACAGCAGAACACTGAAGCTTTCTTT
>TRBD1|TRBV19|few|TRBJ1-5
CASSPDRVRDQPQHF
TGTGCCAGTAGTCCGGACAGGGTTCGAGATCAGCCCCAGCATTTT
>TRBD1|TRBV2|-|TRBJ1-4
CASRGGTGLVLDEKLFF
TGTGCCAGCAGGGGGGGGACAGGGCTGGTTTTGGATGAAAAACTGTTTTTT
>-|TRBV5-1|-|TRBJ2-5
CASSLGLARETQYF
TGCGCCAGCAGCTTGGGGCTAGCTAGGGAGACCCAGTACTTC
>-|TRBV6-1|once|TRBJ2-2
CASSESQSHRGNTGELFF
TGTGCCAGCAGTGAATCTCAGAGCCATAGGGGGAACACCGGGGAGCTGTTTTTT
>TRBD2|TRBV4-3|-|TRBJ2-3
CASSQDIGLAGRTQYF
TGCGCCAGCAGCCAAGATATTGGTCTAGCGGGGCGGACGCAGTATTTT